Listed below are T cell receptor beta chains from one sample, sequenced in a study of shared clonotypes between healthy human individuals. Assay: immunoSEQ multiplex PCR; the TCRdb copy retains only in-frame clones and omits some. The sample lists about 2 million clones, 95% seen once, with roughly 0.13% in the top ten. Sequencing was performed on naive CD4+ T cells sorted from blood. These receptors were obtained from a man between 18 and 35 years old in good health. CDR3s include the opening cysteine and the closing phenylalanine or tryptophan. D genes are given only for firm matches. Clone sizes are given selectively: once, few, many, or a class where the clone is expanded.

clone_size,d_call,v_call,j_call,cdr3_nt,cdr3_aa
-,TRBD1,TRBV30,TRBJ1-6,TGTGCCTGGAGTCCGCCGGGACAGGGGCTACAAAATTCACCCCTCCACTTT,CAWSPPGQGLQNSPLHF
-,TRBD1,TRBV11-2,TRBJ1-2,TGTGCCAGCAGCCTCCGGCCGACAGGGACCCCCCCTAGGTATGGCTACACCTTC,CASSLRPTGTPPRYGYTF
-,TRBD2,TRBV7-8,TRBJ2-5,TGTGCCAGCAGCCCCCTGACTAGCGGGGGCCAAGAGACCCAGTACTTC,CASSPLTSGGQETQYF
-,-,TRBV9,TRBJ1-6,TGTGCCAGCAGCGTAGACGGGGCAGGCCGATCACCCCTCCACTTT,CASSVDGAGRSPLHF
-,TRBD2,TRBV2,TRBJ2-7,TGTGCCAGTAAGCCCGGGGAGGGACCCTACGAGCAGTACTTC,CASKPGEGPYEQYF
-,-,TRBV10-3,TRBJ2-5,TGTGCCATCAGTGATTTTGGGCAGGGAGAGACCCAGTACTTC,CAISDFGQGETQYF
-,-,TRBV28,TRBJ1-2,TGTGCCAGCAGTTTAGTAGCTAACTATGGCTACACCTTC,CASSLVANYGYTF
-,-,TRBV6-5,TRBJ1-5,TGTGCCAGCAGTCTCCAGAGCAATCAGCCCCAGCATTTT,CASSLQSNQPQHF
-,-,TRBV2,TRBJ2-7,TGTGCCAGCAGTGAAGGGGCGCGGGGTTTCTCCTACGAGCAGTACTTC,CASSEGARGFSYEQYF
-,TRBD1,TRBV5-4,TRBJ1-3,TGTGCCAGCAGCTCCTTGGCCGGGACAGGGTTCCCTGGAAACACCATATATTTT,CASSSLAGTGFPGNTIYF
-,-,TRBV7-6,TRBJ2-7,TGTGCCAGCAGCTCGCCTGGGGGAATAACCTACGAGCAGTACTTC,CASSSPGGITYEQYF
-,TRBD2,TRBV4-3,TRBJ2-1,TGCGCCAGCAGCCAGGGGACTAGGAGTGAGCAGTTCTTC,CASSQGTRSEQFF
-,TRBD1,TRBV29-1,TRBJ2-1,TGCAGCACCCGGGACAGGGGATTGGGGCCCAGCAATGAGCAGTTCTTC,CSTRDRGLGPSNEQFF
-,TRBD1,TRBV15,TRBJ1-4,TGTGCCACCACGACAGGGAATGAAAAACTGTTTTTT,CATTTGNEKLFF
-,-,TRBV6-5,TRBJ1-1,TGTGCCCGCACTGAAGCTTTCTTT,CARTEAFF
-,-,TRBV6-1,TRBJ2-7,TGTGCCAGCAGTGCAAGACAGACCATCTCCTACGAGCAGTACTTC,CASSARQTISYEQYF
-,TRBD1,TRBV7-9,TRBJ1-2,TGTGCCAGCAGCTATTCAGACAGGGGCTATGGCTACACCTTC,CASSYSDRGYGYTF
-,-,TRBV5-1,TRBJ2-7,TGCGCCAGCAGCTTGAATACAGGGCCCTACGAGCAGTACTTC,CASSLNTGPYEQYF
-,-,TRBV28,TRBJ2-1,TGTGCCAGCAGTTTCTCCGGACGGATGAGCTCCTACAATGAGCAGTTCTTC,CASSFSGRMSSYNEQFF
-,TRBD2,TRBV28,TRBJ2-5,TGTGCCAGCAGTTTTAGCCTAGCGGGGGGGCGTACCCAGTACTTC,CASSFSLAGGRTQYF
-,-,TRBV5-1,TRBJ2-1,TGCGCCAGCAGCTCCCAAAGGGGGAGGGAGCTGTACAATGAGCAGTTCTTC,CASSSQRGRELYNEQFF
-,-,TRBV2,TRBJ1-2,TGTGCCAGCACTCCTTTACGGGGGGTAAGACGACAGAAGACTAACTATGGCTACACCTTC,CASTPLRGVRRQKTNYGYTF
-,TRBD1,TRBV7-9,TRBJ2-5,TGTGCCAGCAGCCTGGGGACAGGGTCAAAAGAGACCCAGTACTTC,CASSLGTGSKETQYF
-,TRBD1,TRBV6-4,TRBJ2-7,TGTGCCAGCAGTGACCCGGACAGGCACTACTACGAGCAGTACTTC,CASSDPDRHYYEQYF
-,TRBD1,TRBV10-3,TRBJ1-1,TGTGCCATCAGGACGGGACAGGAAGCCACTGAAGCTTTCTTT,CAIRTGQEATEAFF
-,TRBD2,TRBV18,TRBJ2-7,TGTGCCAGCTCACCGGGGGGGACCTACGAGCAGTACTTC,CASSPGGTYEQYF
few,-,TRBV4-2,TRBJ2-2,TGTGCCAGCAGCCAAGTCAGGGCTACCGGGGAGCTGTTTTTT,CASSQVRATGELFF
-,TRBD1,TRBV5-6,TRBJ2-7,TGTGCCAGCAGCTTAACGGACAGGGGGGTTTCCTACGAGCAGTACTTC,CASSLTDRGVSYEQYF
-,TRBD1,TRBV29-1,TRBJ2-5,TGCAGCGCCAGACAGGGCCCGTACCAAGAGACCCAGTACTTC,CSARQGPYQETQYF
-,TRBD2,TRBV11-2,TRBJ2-1,TGTGCCAGCAGCTTAGTCACTAGCGGACCCCAAGGCAATGAGCAGTTCTTC,CASSLVTSGPQGNEQFF
-,TRBD1,TRBV2,TRBJ1-5,TGTGCCAGCAGTGCCCGACAGGGGGCCAATCAGCCCCAGCATTTT,CASSARQGANQPQHF
once,-,TRBV9,TRBJ2-5,TGTGCCAGCAGCGTAGGCGGTCAAGAGACCCAGTACTTC,CASSVGGQETQYF
-,-,TRBV6-5,TRBJ1-1,TGTGCCAGCAGTAGACGGGGGGACACTGAAGCTTTCTTT,CASSRRGDTEAFF
-,-,TRBV30,TRBJ1-3,TGTGCCTGGAGTGGTTGGCAGGCCGTCCGAAGCTCTGGAAACACCATATATTTT,CAWSGWQAVRSSGNTIYF
once,-,TRBV7-2,TRBJ1-1,TGTGCCAGCAGCTTAGATCCCGGTTTAAACACTGAAGCTTTCTTT,CASSLDPGLNTEAFF